This TCR beta chain comes out of a study of technical replicates of blood from a few donors. CDR3 length equals 14 residues. Germline assignment: CDR1 SNHLY and CDR2 FYNNEI. V dropped 4 bases and J dropped 8 bases, with 15 bases sitting between them. Profiling relied on immunoSEQ multiplex PCR, and the TCRdb table lists in-frame clones only, not all of them. The sample has 80,000 to 95,000 clones, approximately 96% seen once; the top ten hold just over 0.3%. The sequenced material came from T cells isolated from PBMCs. The chain is built from TRBV2 and TRBJ1-5; D gene unclear. The clonotype was recovered from a human donor in good health. Here the CDR3 reads CASSGSYKSEPQHF. Written as DNA, the CDR3 is TGTGCCAGCAGTGGGAGTTATAAATCTGAGCCCCAGCATTTT.